Presented here are 6 T cell receptor beta chains from one specimen sequenced in a study of fetal regulatory T cell absence and autoimmunity. Sequenced by immunoSEQ multiplex PCR; TCRdb stores in-frame clones only, minus some. The sample has more than 85,000 clones; about 78% are singletons. Material: pancreas tissue. The receptor source for this set is a male donor with IPEX syndrome.

This sequence joins TRBV6-6 and TRBJ1-1; no definite D call. Looked up from germline, CDR1 is MNHNY and CDR2 is SVGAGI (reference sequence). V lost 6 bases and J lost 3, with 11 bases in between. The CDR3 consists of 13 residues. The CDR3 reads CASSPRPYTEAFF. CDR3 nucleotide sequence: TGTGCCAGCAGCCCGCGTCCCTACACTGAAGCTTTCTTT.

The chain uses TRBV7-2 and TRBJ2-7, with unresolved D. The V gene's germline CDR1 is SGHTA and CDR2 FQGNSA. CDR3 length: 12 residues. V was pared by 1 base and J by 3 bases, with 4 bases between. The CDR3 spells CASSLVGYEQYF. CDR3 DNA: TGTGCCAGCAGCTTAGTAGGCTACGAGCAGTACTTC.

The chain joins TRBV29-1 to TRBJ2-1; weak D call: TRBD1 (6 bases). The CDR3 totals 9 residues. V was trimmed by 7 bases and J by 12 bases, leaving 10 bases between them. Germline V gene lookup returns CDR1 SQVTM and CDR2 ANQGSEA. CDR3 sequence (DNA): TGCAGCGCTTTGACAGGGCAGTTCTTC. Amino acids: CSALTGQFF.

The chain recombines TRBV30 with TRBJ1-2, with D possibly TRBD1 on 5 matching bases. V gave up 0 bases and J gave up 7 bases, with 12 bases separating them. Per the germline V gene, CDR1 is GTSNPN and CDR2 is SVGIG (reference sequence). The CDR3 length is 13 residues. As DNA, the CDR3 is TGTGCCTGGAGTGTCGCGCAGGGCAGTGGCTACACCTTC. This translates into CAWSVAQGSGYTF.

The V and J genes are TRBV9 and TRBJ2-1; 8 bases fit TRBD2. V lost 0 bases to trimming and J lost 2 bases; unmatched junction nucleotides: 1. Germline V lookup: CDR1 SGDLS, CDR2 YYNGEE. The CDR3 is 15 amino acids. DNA of the CDR3: TGTGCCAGCAGCGTAGCGGGACTAGCCTACAATGAGCAGTTCTTC. Its translation is CASSVAGLAYNEQFF.

This chain joins TRBV11-2 and TRBJ2-7, with D uncertain. The CDR3 has 12 amino acids. V was trimmed by 2 bases and J by 5 bases, leaving 7 bases between them. Per the germline V gene, CDR1 is SGHAT and CDR2 is FQNNGV. The CDR3 reads CASSLYVDEQYF. In DNA form, the CDR3 reads TGTGCCAGCAGCTTATACGTGGACGAGCAGTACTTC.